Sequencing of this T cell receptor beta chain was carried out in a study of blood T cell repertoires in COVID-19. In the study overall: Sample material is recorded as cDNA or gDNA derived from T cells, B-cell-depleted T cells, or PBMCs.

Data came from immunoSEQ multiplex PCR; TCRdb stores just in-frame clones and leaves some out. The sample carries approximately 220,000 clones, more than 85% recorded once. Germline lookup yields CDR1 SGHNT and CDR2 YENEEA. The CDR3 has 13 residues. V dropped 1 base and J dropped 1 base, with 5 bases sitting between them. This TCR derives from a man between 40 and 49 years old with acute or convalescent COVID-19. V and J are TRBV11-3 and TRBJ2-7; D not resolved. Sequences were obtained from peripheral blood. In DNA form, the CDR3 reads TGTGCCAGCAGCTTAGCACTTTCCTACGAGCAGTACTTC. Translating it yields CASSLALSYEQYF. Based on the CDR3 plus reference TRBV11-3 and TRBJ2-7, the full variable domain is EAGVVQSPRYKIIEKKQPVAFWCNPISGHNTLYWYLQNLGQGPELLIRYENEEAVDDSQLPKDRFSAERLKGVDSTLKIQPAELGDSAVYLCASSLALSYEQYFGPGTRLTVT.